This TCR beta chain is drawn from a study of human T cells and chemical hapten exposure (TCRdb year 2021). A note on the overall study: For sensitization, 2% DPC in acetone was applied to a 2 cm by 2 cm area of upper inner arm skin. The study tracked peripheral blood TCR repertoire changes in vivo during primary and secondary sensitization to the hapten diphenylcyclopropenone (DPC) in alopecia patients. Alopecia areata with under or over 50% scalp involvement, alopecia totalis and alopecia universalis were represented in the patient cohort, which was mostly female. Blood samples were taken from patients before sensitization (week 0) and then at 2, 6 and about 24 weeks after DPC sensitization. Patch testing on the upper back used Finn chambers containing 0.01% DPC, with scoring done after 6 days according to International Contact Dermatitis Research Group standards. The libraries were sequenced as a pool, and the TCR yield per sample differed mostly because of small variations in library volumes within the pool. Twenty-nine alopecia patients gave blood for TCR sequencing at one to four time points (pre-sensitization, 2, 6 and 24 weeks). Throughout the study period of 20 to 25 weeks, patients also received therapeutic DPC doses to the scalp every week.

According to the germline V gene, CDR1 reads ENHRY and CDR2 reads SYGVKD. V lost 7 bases and J lost 8 bases; the stretch between them is 15 bases long. The CDR3 sequence holds 14 residues, the cysteine and phenylalanine included. Of all the DNA, just the CDR3 is kept, 42 bases in frame from base 1. Overall study outcomes, separate from this receptor: The number of TCRs above 1 in 1000 frequency did not change with DPC sensitization; there was no evidence of global repertoire structure alterations. Alopecia, a presumed autoimmune disease, was present in all patients, so the immune response of the patients might differ from that of healthy individuals. Compared with pre-sensitization or healthy control sets, expanded TCRs formed significantly more large CDR3 similarity clusters, which is consistent with antigen-driven responses. Patch test score was positively correlated with the number of PT1 expanded TCRs, with significance at thresholds 8, 16 and 32 but not at 4. After repeated subsampling, the strength of the expansion versus patch-test correlation and the threshold at which it became significant changed.

Per the publication, the time point label means: pre-sensitization, week 0. According to the study, the label for this sample's treatment or condition signals: therapeutic diphenylcyclopropenone sensitization with weekly scalp DPC. At each patch-test visit, blood was drawn before the patch test was applied. Eligible patients were aged 18 to 70, diagnosed with alopecia, deemed suitable for DPC therapy, and excluded if pregnant. Unfractionated whole blood was collected in Tempus Blood RNA tubes, and total RNA was extracted from that blood. The method behind the library was RACE. Sequencing used a NextSeq 500. During library preparation, unique molecular identifiers were attached to individual cDNA molecules so that TCRs could be counted quantitatively and reproducibly. Each blood RNA sample was used to sequence both TCR alpha and TCR beta chains. Per the original workflow: A median of about 100,000 TCRs per sample was observed, with a range of about 20,000 to 750,000. V, J and CDR3 annotation of the TCR reads was performed with the Decombinator software suite. For the PS versus PT1 abundance plots, all samples were subsampled to the same number of TCRs (28,000). Expanded TCRs were defined as absent before sensitization and observed at least eight times at the 2-week time point. Starting from the raw public reads, TCRdb applied fastp trimming at Q25, assembled clones with MiXCR and retained in-frame beta chains. Every distinct CDR3 protein forms one entry, paired with its most common genes and DNA. These V and J calls rely on TCRdb rather than the paper's analysis. Recorded for this sample are approximately 90,000 distinct CDR3 sequences; 8.5% of them occurred a single time. The ten largest clones take up 2% to 3% of the sample.

This clonotype showed up many times. What antigen it recognizes has not been identified. No base quality information exists; no much larger clone differs at one position. The specimen comprised whole blood, sampled in connection with sensitization to the hapten diphenylcyclopropenone (DPC). The origin of this receptor is a man in his forties or fifties with alopecia areata. Some clones in this sample may be carry-over from other donors' samples. The rearrangement joined TRBV10-3 to TRBJ1-6, and possibly TRBD1, on 6 matching bases. The encoded CDR3 is CAINQQGSDSPLHF. The bases read TGTGCCATCAACCAACAGGGATCAGATTCACCCCTCCACTTT.